This T cell receptor (beta chain) was recovered during a study of blood T cell repertoires in COVID-19. Whole-study context: Samples taken during acute and convalescent COVID-19 were collected in the United States, Italy and Spain. PBMCs, B-cell-depleted T cells, or T cells provided the cDNA or gDNA that made up the material.

Germline values: CDR1 MNHEY, CDR2 SVGAGI. Trimming shortened V by 6 bases and J by 5 bases, and 13 bases separated the two germline ends. CDR3 length equals 13 residues. The assay was immunoSEQ multiplex PCR, and TCRdb's table has in-frame clones only and misses some. The sample carries under 300,000 clones, 85% to 90% recorded once. The source of this sequence is a woman aged 40 to 50 with acute or convalescent COVID-19. Sequenced: peripheral blood. The genes are TRBV6-5 and TRBJ1-1; no clear D gene. The CDR3 region has the DNA TGTGCCAGCAGCCCCGGGATCCAAACTGAAGCTTTCTTT. Protein product: CASSPGIQTEAFF.